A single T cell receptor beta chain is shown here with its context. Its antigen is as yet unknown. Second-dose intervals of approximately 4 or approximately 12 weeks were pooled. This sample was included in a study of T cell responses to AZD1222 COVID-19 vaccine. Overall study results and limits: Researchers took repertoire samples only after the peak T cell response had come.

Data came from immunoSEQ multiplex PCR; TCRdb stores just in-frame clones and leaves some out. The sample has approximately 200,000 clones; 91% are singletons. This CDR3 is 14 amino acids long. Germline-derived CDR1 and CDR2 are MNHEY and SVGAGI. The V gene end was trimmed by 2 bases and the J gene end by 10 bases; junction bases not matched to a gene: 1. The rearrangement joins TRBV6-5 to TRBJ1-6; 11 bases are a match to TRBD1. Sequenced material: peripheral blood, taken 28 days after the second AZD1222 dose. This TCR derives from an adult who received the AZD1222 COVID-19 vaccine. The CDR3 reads CASSYRTGGSPLHF. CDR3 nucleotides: TGTGCCAGCAGTTACCGGACAGGGGGCTCACCCCTCCACTTT.